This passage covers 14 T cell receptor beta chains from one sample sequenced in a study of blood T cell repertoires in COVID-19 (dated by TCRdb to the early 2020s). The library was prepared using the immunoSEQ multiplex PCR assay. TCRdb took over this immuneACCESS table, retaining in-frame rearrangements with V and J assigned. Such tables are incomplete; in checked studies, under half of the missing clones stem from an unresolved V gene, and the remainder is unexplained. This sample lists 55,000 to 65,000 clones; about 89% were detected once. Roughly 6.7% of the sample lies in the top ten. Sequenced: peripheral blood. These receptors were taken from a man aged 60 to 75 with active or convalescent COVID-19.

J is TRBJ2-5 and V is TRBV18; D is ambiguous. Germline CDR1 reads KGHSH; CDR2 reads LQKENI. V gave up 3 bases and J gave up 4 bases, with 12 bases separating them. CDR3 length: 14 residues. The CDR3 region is CASSPRTIIETQYF. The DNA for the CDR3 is TGTGCCAGCTCACCGAGAACTATAATAGAGACCCAGTACTTC. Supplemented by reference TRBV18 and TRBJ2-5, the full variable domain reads NAGVMQNPRHLVRRRGQEARLRCSPMKGHSHVYWYRQLPEEGLKFMVYLQKENIIDESGMPKERFSAEFPKEGPSILRIQQVVRGDSAAYFCASSPRTIIETQYFGPGTRLLVL.

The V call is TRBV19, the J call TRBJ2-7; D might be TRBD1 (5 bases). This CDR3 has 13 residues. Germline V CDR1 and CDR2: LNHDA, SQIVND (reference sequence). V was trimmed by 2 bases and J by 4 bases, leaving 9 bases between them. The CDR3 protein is CASSIQRGYEQYF. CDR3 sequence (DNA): TGTGCCAGTAGTATACAAAGGGGATACGAGCAGTACTTC.

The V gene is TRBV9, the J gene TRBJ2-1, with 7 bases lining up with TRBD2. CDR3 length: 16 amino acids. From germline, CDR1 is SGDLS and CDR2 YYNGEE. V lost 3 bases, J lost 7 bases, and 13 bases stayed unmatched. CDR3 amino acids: CASSGALGGTENEQFF. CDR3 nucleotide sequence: TGTGCCAGCAGCGGGGCCCTGGGGGGGACCGAAAATGAGCAGTTCTTC.

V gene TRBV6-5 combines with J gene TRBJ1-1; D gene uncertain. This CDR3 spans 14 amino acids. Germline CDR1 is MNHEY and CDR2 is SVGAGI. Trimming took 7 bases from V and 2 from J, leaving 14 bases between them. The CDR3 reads CASIPGSVNTEAFF. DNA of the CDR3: TGTGCCAGCATTCCCGGGTCCGTAAACACTGAAGCTTTCTTT.

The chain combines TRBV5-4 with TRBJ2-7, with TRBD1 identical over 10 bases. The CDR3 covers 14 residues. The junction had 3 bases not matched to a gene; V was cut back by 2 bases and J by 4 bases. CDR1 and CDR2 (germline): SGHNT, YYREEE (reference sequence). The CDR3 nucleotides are TGTGCCAGCAGCTTCGGGACAGGGGTGTACGAGCAGTACTTC. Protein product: CASSFGTGVYEQYF.

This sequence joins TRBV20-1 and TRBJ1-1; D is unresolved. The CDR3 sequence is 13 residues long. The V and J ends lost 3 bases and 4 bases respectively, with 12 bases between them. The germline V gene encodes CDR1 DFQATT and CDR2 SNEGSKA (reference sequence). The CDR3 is CSASRGAGTEAFF. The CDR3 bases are TGCAGTGCTAGTCGGGGAGCGGGCACTGAAGCTTTCTTT.

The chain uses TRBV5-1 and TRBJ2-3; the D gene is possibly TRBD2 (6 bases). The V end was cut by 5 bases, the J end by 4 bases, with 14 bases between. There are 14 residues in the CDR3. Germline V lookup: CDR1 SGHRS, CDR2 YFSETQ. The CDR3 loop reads CASRRASEPDTQYF. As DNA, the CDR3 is TGCGCCAGCAGGCGGGCTAGCGAACCAGATACGCAGTATTTT.

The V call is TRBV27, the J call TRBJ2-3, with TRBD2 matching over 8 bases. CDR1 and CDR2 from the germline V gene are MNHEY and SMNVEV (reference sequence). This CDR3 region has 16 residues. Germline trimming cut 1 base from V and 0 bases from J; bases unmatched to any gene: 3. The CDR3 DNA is TGTGCCAGCAGTTTATTCGGCGGGGGGAGCACAGATACGCAGTATTTT. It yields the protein CASSLFGGGSTDTQYF.

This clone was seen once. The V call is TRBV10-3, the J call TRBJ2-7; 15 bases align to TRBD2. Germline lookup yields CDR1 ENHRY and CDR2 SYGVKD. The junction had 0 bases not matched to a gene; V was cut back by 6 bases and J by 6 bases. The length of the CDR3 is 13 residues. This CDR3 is CAIRGLAGGEQYF. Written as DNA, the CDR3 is TGTGCCATCAGGGGACTAGCGGGAGGCGAGCAGTACTTC.

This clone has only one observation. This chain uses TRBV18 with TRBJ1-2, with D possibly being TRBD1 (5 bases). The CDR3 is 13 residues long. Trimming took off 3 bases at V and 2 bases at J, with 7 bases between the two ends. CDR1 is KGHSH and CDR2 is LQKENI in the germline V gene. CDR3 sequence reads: CASSPSGNYGYTF. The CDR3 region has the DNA TGTGCCAGCTCACCCTCAGGGAACTATGGCTACACCTTC.

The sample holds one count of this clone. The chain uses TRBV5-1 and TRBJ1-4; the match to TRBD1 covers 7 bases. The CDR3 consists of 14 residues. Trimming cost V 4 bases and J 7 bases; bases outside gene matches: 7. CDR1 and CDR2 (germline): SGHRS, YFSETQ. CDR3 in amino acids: CASSGMTGSEKLFF. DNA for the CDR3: TGCGCCAGCAGCGGCATGACAGGGAGTGAAAAACTGTTTTTT.

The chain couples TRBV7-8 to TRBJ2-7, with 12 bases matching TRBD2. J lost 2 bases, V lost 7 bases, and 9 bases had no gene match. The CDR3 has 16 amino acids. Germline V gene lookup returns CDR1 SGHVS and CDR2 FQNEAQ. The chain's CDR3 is CASTRLAGDPTYEQYF. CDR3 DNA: TGTGCCAGCACCAGACTAGCGGGAGATCCAACCTACGAGCAGTACTTC.

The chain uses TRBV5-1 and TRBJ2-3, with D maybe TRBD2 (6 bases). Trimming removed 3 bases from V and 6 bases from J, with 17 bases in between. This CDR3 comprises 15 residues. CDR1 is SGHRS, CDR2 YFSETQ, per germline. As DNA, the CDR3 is TGCGCCAGCAGCTCGACCTTGACTAGTAGGGATACGCAGTATTTT. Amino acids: CASSSTLTSRDTQYF.

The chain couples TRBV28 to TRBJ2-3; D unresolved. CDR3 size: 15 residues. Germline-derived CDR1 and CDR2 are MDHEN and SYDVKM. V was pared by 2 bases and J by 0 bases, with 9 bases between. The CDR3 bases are TGTGCCAGCAGTTTAGATCCAGTCAGCACAGATACGCAGTATTTT. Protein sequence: CASSLDPVSTDTQYF.